This entry concerns a single T cell receptor beta chain. This sample was taken from a study of blood T cell repertoires in COVID-19. For the study at large: The United States, Italy and Spain were the sources of the acute and convalescent COVID-19 samples.

The CDR3 runs to 20 residues. CDR1 and CDR2 (germline): SNHLY, FYNNEI. V gave up 10 bases and J gave up 0 bases; unmatched junction bases: 21. The protocol was immunoSEQ multiplex PCR, while the TCRdb copy is restricted to in-frame clones and leaves out a portion. This sample has fewer than 35,000 clones; almost 85% occur once, and the top ten carry 6.5% to 7.5%. The genes are TRBV2 and TRBJ2-1; 10 positions agree with TRBD2. This receptor was obtained from a man aged 60-69 years with active COVID-19. Sequenced sample: peripheral blood. The DNA for the CDR3 is TGTGCCACCCCGCGGACTAGCGGTTTGGGGGGAACCACCTCCTACAATGAGCAGTTCTTC. Translation gives CATPRTSGLGGTTSYNEQFF.